These T cell receptor beta chains were read from a single sample in a study of blood T cell repertoires in COVID-19. Profiling relied on immunoSEQ multiplex PCR, and the TCRdb table lists in-frame clones only, not all of them. The repertoire holds roughly 150,000 clones, with 88% as singletons. The sequenced material came from peripheral blood. The receptors were gathered from a man aged 45-60 years who had recovered from COVID-19. Each CDR3 is given without its conserved first and last residue. D genes are given only for firm matches.

v_call: TRBV18
d_call: TRBD2
cdr3_length: 13
cdr3_aa: ASSPLAGPQETQY

v_call: TRBV27
d_call: -
cdr3_length: 11
cdr3_aa: ASYRASLDTQY

v_call: TRBV28
d_call: TRBD2
cdr3_length: 13
cdr3_aa: ASSLGPRGAGELF

v_call: TRBV6-5
d_call: -
cdr3_length: 12
cdr3_aa: ASRLTDMNTEAF

v_call: TRBV7-3
d_call: TRBD1
cdr3_length: 12
cdr3_aa: ASSLGTGQYEQY

v_call: TRBV7-2
d_call: -
cdr3_length: 14
cdr3_aa: ASSPVGGGNYNEQF

v_call: TRBV7-2
d_call: -
cdr3_length: 14
cdr3_aa: ASSLVGTGSYNEQF

v_call: TRBV27
d_call: TRBD2
cdr3_length: 12
cdr3_aa: ASRGLAGHHEQF

v_call: TRBV9
d_call: -
cdr3_length: 12
cdr3_aa: ASSVDPGAYEQY

v_call: TRBV6-6
d_call: TRBD2
cdr3_length: 13
cdr3_aa: ASRSSGSRTDTQY

v_call: TRBV4-3
d_call: -
cdr3_length: 12
cdr3_aa: ASSQDSKGDTIY

v_call: TRBV7-9
d_call: TRBD1
cdr3_length: 13
cdr3_aa: ASSLNRGTKNIQY

v_call: TRBV19
d_call: -
cdr3_length: 12
cdr3_aa: ASSIYRGNTEAF

v_call: TRBV6-5
d_call: -
cdr3_length: 13
cdr3_aa: ASSYFSGNTGELF

v_call: TRBV27
d_call: -
cdr3_length: 13
cdr3_aa: ASSGLRTGANVLT

v_call: TRBV5-1
d_call: TRBD1
cdr3_length: 11
cdr3_aa: ASSLTGADTQY

v_call: TRBV28
d_call: TRBD1
cdr3_length: 14
cdr3_aa: ASSLFGQGAIYEAF

v_call: TRBV27
d_call: TRBD1
cdr3_length: 11
cdr3_aa: ASSRGGFNEAF

v_call: TRBV5-5
d_call: TRBD1
cdr3_length: 13
cdr3_aa: ASSLRTGYQETQY

v_call: TRBV7-9
d_call: -
cdr3_length: 11
cdr3_aa: ASSFFPVYEQY

v_call: TRBV5-1
d_call: TRBD1
cdr3_length: 13
cdr3_aa: ASSPGTVSYNEQF

v_call: TRBV19
d_call: TRBD1
cdr3_length: 13
cdr3_aa: ASRNRGVGKNIQY

v_call: TRBV10-3
d_call: -
cdr3_length: 13
cdr3_aa: AIRGAGAQGGELF

v_call: TRBV5-4
d_call: -
cdr3_length: 13
cdr3_aa: ASSLEGGGSETQY

v_call: TRBV6-1
d_call: TRBD1
cdr3_length: 15
cdr3_aa: ASSGVGQGKFAGGYT

v_call: TRBV9
d_call: TRBD1
cdr3_length: 12
cdr3_aa: ASSVGTATGDQY

v_call: TRBV24-1
d_call: -
cdr3_length: 12
cdr3_aa: ATRKDSLKETQY

v_call: TRBV7-2
d_call: -
cdr3_length: 11
cdr3_aa: ASSLGLSNEQF

v_call: TRBV10-1
d_call: -
cdr3_length: 12
cdr3_aa: ASSESQGLETQY